Listed below are T cell receptor beta chains from one sample, sequenced in a study of OX40 agonist ivuxolimab in advanced cancers. Using immunoSEQ multiplex PCR, the repertoire was profiled, and TCRdb retains in-frame clones only, with some absent. The sample carries about 15,000 clones, about 81% recorded once. The input for sequencing was CD4+ or CD8+ T cells sorted from blood, taken in a trial of the OX40 agonist ivuxolimab. The receptors were gathered from an adult with an advanced solid tumor such as melanoma, head and neck, liver or kidney cancer. The CDR3 runs from the conserved cysteine through the conserved F or W. D genes are given only for firm matches. The size entry is marked missing in some rows and otherwise reads once, few, many or a size class.

clone_size d_call j_call v_call cdr3_aa cdr3_nt
NA NA TRBJ2-2 TRBV5-6 CASSLVQGDTGELFF TGTGCCAGCAGCTTGGTACAGGGAGACACCGGGGAGCTGTTTTTT
once TRBD1 TRBJ2-1 TRBV4-3 CASSPRDSSYNEQFF TGCGCCAGCAGCCCCAGGGACAGCTCCTACAATGAGCAGTTCTTC
NA NA TRBJ2-7 TRBV18 CASSPPGEVEQYF TGTGCCAGCTCACCACCGGGGGAGGTCGAGCAGTACTTC
NA TRBD1 TRBJ2-7 TRBV7-9 CASRTGGSYEQYF TGTGCCAGCAGGACAGGGGGCTCCTACGAGCAGTACTTC
NA NA TRBJ2-7 TRBV10-3 CASRIYEQYF TGTGCCAGTCGCATCTACGAGCAGTACTTC
NA NA TRBJ2-1 TRBV21-1 CASSYRLKPGLVYYNEQFF TGTGCCAGCAGCTACCGCCTAAAACCGGGACTAGTCTATTACAATGAGCAGTTCTTC
NA NA TRBJ2-4 TRBV19 CASSRGGAAKNIQYF TGTGCCAGTAGTAGGGGCGGGGCAGCCAAAAACATTCAGTACTTC
NA TRBD2 TRBJ2-7 TRBV4-1 CASSPPLAHSTYEQYF TGCGCCAGCAGCCCCCCACTAGCGCACTCTACATACGAGCAGTACTTC
NA TRBD1 TRBJ1-2 TRBV25-1 CASSGSGTGGFSNYGYTF TGTGCCAGCAGTGGTTCAGGTACAGGGGGCTTTTCGAACTATGGCTACACCTTC
NA NA TRBJ1-1 TRBV9 CASSADRSNGEAFF TGTGCCAGCAGCGCCGACCGCTCGAACGGTGAAGCTTTCTTT
NA NA TRBJ1-3 TRBV7-2 CASSLKYRTSGNTIYF TGTGCCAGCAGCTTGAAGTATAGGACCTCTGGAAACACCATATATTTT
NA TRBD1 TRBJ1-1 TRBV4-1 CASSPGTGKMGNTEAFF TGCGCCAGCAGCCCAGGGACAGGGAAAATGGGGAACACTGAAGCTTTCTTT
NA NA TRBJ2-1 TRBV6-1 CATTLGHEQFF TGTGCCACCACTTTAGGTCATGAGCAGTTCTTC
NA NA TRBJ2-1 TRBV4-3 CASSQEMGIYHNEQFF TGCGCCAGCAGCCAAGAGATGGGGATATACCACAATGAGCAGTTCTTC
NA TRBD2 TRBJ2-1 TRBV7-7 CASSPGTSVIYNEQFF TGTGCCAGCAGCCCCGGGACTAGCGTGATATACAATGAGCAGTTCTTC
NA TRBD1 TRBJ1-1 TRBV12-5 CASGPRTGWAEAFF TGTGCTAGTGGTCCCCGGACAGGGTGGGCTGAAGCTTTCTTT
NA TRBD1 TRBJ1-5 TRBV4-1 CASSQDPPGQLNQPQHF TGCGCCAGCAGCCAAGACCCCCCGGGACAGCTAAATCAGCCCCAGCATTTT
NA NA TRBJ2-1 TRBV7-9 CASSIEGVGNEQFF TGTGCCAGCAGCATAGAGGGGGTTGGGAATGAGCAGTTCTTC
NA NA TRBJ1-1 TRBV11-3 CASSFPGASEAFF TGTGCCAGCAGCTTCCCCGGGGCCTCTGAAGCTTTCTTT
once TRBD2 TRBJ2-7 TRBV28 CASSLSPGTSGSLSYEQYF TGTGCCAGCAGTTTAAGTCCCGGGACTAGCGGGAGTCTCTCCTACGAGCAGTACTTC
NA NA TRBJ2-7 TRBV7-2 CASSLGQGWGSEQYF TGTGCCAGCAGCTTAGGCCAGGGTTGGGGTTCCGAGCAGTACTTC